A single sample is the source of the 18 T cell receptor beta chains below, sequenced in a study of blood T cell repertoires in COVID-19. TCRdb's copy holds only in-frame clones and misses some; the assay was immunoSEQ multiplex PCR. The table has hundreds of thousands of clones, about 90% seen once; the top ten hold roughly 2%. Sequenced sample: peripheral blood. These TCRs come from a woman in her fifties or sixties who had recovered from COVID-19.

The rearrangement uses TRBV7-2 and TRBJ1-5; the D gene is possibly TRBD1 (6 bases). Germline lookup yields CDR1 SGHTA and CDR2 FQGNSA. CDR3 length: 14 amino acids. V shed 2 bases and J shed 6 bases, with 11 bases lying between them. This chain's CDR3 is CASSLKQGGQPQHF. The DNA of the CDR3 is TGTGCCAGCAGCTTAAAACAGGGTGGTCAGCCCCAGCATTTT. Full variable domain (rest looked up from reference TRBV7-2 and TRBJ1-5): GAGVSQSPSNKVTEKGKDVELRCDPISGHTALYWYRQSLGQGLEFLIYFQGNSAPDKSGLPSDRFSAERTGGSVSTLTIQRTQQEDSAVYLCASSLKQGGQPQHFGDGTRLSIL.

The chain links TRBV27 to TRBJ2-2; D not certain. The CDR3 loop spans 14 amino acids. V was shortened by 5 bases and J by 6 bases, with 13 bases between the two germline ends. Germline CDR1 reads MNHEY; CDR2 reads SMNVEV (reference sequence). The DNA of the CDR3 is TGTGCCAGCAGTCCCCGCACCACTCCCGGGGAGCTGTTTTTT. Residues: CASSPRTTPGELFF.

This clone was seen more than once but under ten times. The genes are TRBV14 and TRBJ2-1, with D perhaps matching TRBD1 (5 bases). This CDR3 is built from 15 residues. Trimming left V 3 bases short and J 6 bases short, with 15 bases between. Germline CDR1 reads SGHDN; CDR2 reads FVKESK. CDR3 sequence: CASSQTAGSGNEQFF. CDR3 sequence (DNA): TGTGCCAGCAGCCAGACGGCAGGGTCAGGCAATGAGCAGTTCTTC.

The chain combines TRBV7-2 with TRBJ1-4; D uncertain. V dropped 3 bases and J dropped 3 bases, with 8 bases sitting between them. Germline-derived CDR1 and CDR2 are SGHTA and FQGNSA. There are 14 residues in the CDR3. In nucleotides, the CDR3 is TGTGCCAGCAGCTTCCGAGGGCCTAATGAAAAACTGTTTTTT. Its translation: CASSFRGPNEKLFF.

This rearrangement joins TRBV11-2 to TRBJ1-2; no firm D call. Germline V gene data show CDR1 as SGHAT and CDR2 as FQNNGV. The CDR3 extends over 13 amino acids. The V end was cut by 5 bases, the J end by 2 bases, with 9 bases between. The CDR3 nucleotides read TGTGCCAGCAGCCGTACGGGGAACTATGGCTACACCTTC. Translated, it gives CASSRTGNYGYTF.

Here the CDR3 DNA reads TGTGCCAGCAGTTTGACAGGGTGGGAGACCCAGTACTTC. Protein: CASSLTGWETQYF. This chain uses TRBV12-3 or TRBV12-4 with TRBJ2-5, with TRBD1 matching over 7 bases. V trimming: 3 bases; J trimming: 5 bases; junction bases outside the gene matches: 3. This CDR3 contains 13 residues.

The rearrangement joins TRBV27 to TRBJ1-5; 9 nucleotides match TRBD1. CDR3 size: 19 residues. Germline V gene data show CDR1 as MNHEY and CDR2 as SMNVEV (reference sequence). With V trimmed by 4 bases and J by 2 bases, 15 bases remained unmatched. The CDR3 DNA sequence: TGTGCCAGCAGTTCAATGGGCGGGGACAGGGAAAACGGCAATCAGCCCCAGCATTTT. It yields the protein CASSSMGGDRENGNQPQHF.

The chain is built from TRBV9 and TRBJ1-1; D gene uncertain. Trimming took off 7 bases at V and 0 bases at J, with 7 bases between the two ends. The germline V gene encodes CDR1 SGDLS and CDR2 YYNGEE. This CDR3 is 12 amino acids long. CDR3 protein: CASGTMNTEAFF. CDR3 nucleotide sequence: TGTGCCAGCGGTACTATGAACACTGAAGCTTTCTTT.

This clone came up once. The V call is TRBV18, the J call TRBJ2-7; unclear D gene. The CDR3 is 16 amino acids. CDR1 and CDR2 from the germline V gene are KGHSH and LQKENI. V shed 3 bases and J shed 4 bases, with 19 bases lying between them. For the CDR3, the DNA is TGTGCCAGCTCACCTCAAACTCGAGCCTCGCCTTACGAGCAGTACTTC. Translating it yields CASSPQTRASPYEQYF.

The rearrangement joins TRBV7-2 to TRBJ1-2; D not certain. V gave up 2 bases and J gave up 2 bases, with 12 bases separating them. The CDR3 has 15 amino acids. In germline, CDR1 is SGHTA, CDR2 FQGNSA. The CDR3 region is CASSLFPGENYGYTF. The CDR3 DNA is TGTGCCAGCAGCTTATTCCCGGGTGAGAACTATGGCTACACCTTC.

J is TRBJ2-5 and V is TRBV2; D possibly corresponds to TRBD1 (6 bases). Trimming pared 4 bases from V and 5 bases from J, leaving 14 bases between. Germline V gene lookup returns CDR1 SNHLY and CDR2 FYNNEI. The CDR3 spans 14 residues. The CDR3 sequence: CASSGNRVVETQYF. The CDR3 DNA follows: TGTGCCAGCAGTGGGAACAGGGTCGTGGAGACCCAGTACTTC.

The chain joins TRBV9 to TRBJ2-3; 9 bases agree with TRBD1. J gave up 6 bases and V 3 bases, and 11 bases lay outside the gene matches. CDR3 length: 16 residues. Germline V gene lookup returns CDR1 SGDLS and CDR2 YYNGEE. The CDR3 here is CASSAKTGGSHDTQYF. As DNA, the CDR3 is TGTGCCAGCAGCGCAAAGACAGGGGGGTCCCACGATACGCAGTATTTT.

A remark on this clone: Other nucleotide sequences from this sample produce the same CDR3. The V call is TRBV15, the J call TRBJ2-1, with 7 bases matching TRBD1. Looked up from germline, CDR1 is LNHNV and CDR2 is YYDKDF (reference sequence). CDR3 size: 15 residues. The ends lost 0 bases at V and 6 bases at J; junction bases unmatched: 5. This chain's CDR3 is CATSREGGGFNEQFF. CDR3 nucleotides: TGTGCCACCAGCAGAGAAGGGGGCGGGTTCAATGAGCAGTTCTTC. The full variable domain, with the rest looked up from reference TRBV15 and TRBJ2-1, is DAMVIQNPRYQVTQFGKPVTLSCSQTLNHNVMYWYQQKSSQAPKLLFHYYDKDFNNEADTPDNFQSRRPNTSFCFLDIRSPGLGDTAMYLCATSREGGGFNEQFFGPGTRLTVL.

The CDR3 coding sequence is TGTGCCAGCACCTTGGACGAGGGCCACTATGGCTACACCTTC. Translated: CASTLDEGHYGYTF. The chain has TRBV7-2 and TRBJ1-2; D gene ambiguous. The V and J ends lost 7 bases and 3 bases respectively, with 15 bases between them. Germline values: CDR1 SGHTA, CDR2 FQGNSA. This CDR3 region has 14 residues.

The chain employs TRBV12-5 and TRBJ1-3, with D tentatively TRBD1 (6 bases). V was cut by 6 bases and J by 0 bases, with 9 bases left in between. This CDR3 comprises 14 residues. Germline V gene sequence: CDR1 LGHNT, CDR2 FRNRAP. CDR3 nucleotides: TGTGCTAGTGGACTGACAGGCTCTGGAAACACCATATATTTT. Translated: CASGLTGSGNTIYF.

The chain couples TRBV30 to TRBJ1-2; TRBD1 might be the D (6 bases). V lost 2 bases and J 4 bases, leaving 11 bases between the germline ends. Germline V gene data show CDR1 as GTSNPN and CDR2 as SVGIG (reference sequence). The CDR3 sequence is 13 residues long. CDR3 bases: TGTGCCTGGAGTCGGACAGTAGTCTATGGCTACACCTTC. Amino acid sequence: CAWSRTVVYGYTF.

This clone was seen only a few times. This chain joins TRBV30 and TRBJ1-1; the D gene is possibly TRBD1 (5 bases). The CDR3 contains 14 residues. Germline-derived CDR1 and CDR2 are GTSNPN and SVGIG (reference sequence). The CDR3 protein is CALSRDFLNTEAFF. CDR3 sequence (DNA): TGTGCACTATCGCGGGACTTCTTGAACACTGAAGCTTTCTTT.

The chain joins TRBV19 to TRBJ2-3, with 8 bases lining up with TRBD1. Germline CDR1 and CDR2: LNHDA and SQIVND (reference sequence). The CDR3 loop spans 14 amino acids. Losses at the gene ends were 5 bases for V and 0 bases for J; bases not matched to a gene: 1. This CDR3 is CASSWDRSTDTQYF. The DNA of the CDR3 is TGTGCCAGTAGTTGGGACAGGAGCACAGATACGCAGTATTTT.